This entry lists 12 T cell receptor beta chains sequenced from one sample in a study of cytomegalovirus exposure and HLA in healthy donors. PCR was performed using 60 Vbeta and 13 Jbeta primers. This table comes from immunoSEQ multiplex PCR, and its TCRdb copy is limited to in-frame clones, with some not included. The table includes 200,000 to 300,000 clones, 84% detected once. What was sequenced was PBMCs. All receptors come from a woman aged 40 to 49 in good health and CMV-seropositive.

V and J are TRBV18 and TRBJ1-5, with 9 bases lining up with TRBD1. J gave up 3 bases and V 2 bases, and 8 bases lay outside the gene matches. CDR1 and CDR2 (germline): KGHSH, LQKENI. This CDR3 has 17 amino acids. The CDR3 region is CASSPGTGMRPNQPQHF. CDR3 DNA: TGTGCCAGCTCACCAGGGACAGGGATGCGGCCCAATCAGCCCCAGCATTTT.

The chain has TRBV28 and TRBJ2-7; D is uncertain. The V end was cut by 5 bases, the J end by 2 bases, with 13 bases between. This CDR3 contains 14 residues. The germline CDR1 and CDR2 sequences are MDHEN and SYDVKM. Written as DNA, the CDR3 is TGTGCCAGCAGTCCCCGCTCCCCTACCTACGAGCAGTACTTC. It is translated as CASSPRSPTYEQYF.

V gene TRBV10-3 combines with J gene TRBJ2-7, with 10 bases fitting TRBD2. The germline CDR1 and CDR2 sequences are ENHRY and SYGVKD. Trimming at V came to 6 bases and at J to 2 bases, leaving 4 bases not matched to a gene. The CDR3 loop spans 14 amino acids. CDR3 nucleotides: TGTGCCATCAGGGGGACTAGCGATGCCTACGAGCAGTACTTC. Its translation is CAIRGTSDAYEQYF.

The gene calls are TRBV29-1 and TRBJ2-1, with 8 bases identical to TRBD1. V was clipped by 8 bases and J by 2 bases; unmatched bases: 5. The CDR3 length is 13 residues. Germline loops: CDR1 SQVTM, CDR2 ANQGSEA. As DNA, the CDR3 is TGCAGCACGAGACAGGGGCCCTACAATGAGCAGTTCTTC. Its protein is CSTRQGPYNEQFF.

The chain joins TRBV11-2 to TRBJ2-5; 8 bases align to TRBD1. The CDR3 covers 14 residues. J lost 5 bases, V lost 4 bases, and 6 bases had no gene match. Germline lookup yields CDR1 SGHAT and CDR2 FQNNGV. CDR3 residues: CASSSRTGWETQYF. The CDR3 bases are TGTGCCAGCAGCTCCCGGACAGGGTGGGAGACCCAGTACTTC.

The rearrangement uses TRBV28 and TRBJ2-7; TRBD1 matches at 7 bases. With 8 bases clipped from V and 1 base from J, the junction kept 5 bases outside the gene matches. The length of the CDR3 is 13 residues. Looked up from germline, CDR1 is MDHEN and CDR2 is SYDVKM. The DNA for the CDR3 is TGTGCCAGCCGGGACAGACTATCCTACGAGCAGTACTTC. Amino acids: CASRDRLSYEQYF.

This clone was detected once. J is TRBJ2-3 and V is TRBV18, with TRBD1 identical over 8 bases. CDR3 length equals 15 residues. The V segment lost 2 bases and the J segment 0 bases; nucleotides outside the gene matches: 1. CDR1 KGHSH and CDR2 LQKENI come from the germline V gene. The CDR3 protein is CASSPNRGSTDTQYF. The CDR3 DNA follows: TGTGCCAGCTCACCAAACAGGGGGAGCACAGATACGCAGTATTTT. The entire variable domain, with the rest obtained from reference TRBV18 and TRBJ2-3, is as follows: NAGVMQNPRHLVRRRGQEARLRCSPMKGHSHVYWYRQLPEEGLKFMVYLQKENIIDESGMPKERFSAEFPKEGPSILRIQQVVRGDSAAYFCASSPNRGSTDTQYFGPGTRLTVL.

The CDR3 loop is CASSLVGAVADTQYF. In nucleotides, the CDR3 is TGCGCCAGCAGCTTGGTGGGAGCGGTAGCAGATACGCAGTATTTT. This sequence joins TRBV5-1 and TRBJ2-3, with D possibly matching TRBD2 (5 bases). CDR3 size: 15 residues. V was pared by 0 bases and J by 4 bases, with 12 bases between. CDR1 and CDR2 from the germline V gene are SGHRS and YFSETQ.

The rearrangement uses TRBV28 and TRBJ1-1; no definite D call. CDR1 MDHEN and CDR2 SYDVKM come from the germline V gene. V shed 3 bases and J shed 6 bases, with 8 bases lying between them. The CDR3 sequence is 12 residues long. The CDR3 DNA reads TGTGCCAGCAGTTTGTGGGAGGCTGAAGCTTTCTTT. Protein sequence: CASSLWEAEAFF. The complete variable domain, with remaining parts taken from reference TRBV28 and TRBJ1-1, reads DVKVTQSSRYLVKRTGEKVFLECVQDMDHENMFWYRQDPGLGLRLIYFSYDVKMKEKGDIPEGYSVSREKKERFSLILESASTNQTSMYLCASSLWEAEAFFGQGTRLTVV.

The CDR3 spells CATSRDISGNTIYF. CDR3 bases: TGTGCCACCAGCAGAGACATCTCTGGAAACACCATATATTTT. The V gene is TRBV15, the J gene TRBJ1-3; D unresolved. The CDR3 loop spans 14 amino acids. Germline V gene lookup returns CDR1 LNHNV and CDR2 YYDKDF (reference sequence). Trimming stripped 0 bases from V and 0 bases from J, with 3 bases between.

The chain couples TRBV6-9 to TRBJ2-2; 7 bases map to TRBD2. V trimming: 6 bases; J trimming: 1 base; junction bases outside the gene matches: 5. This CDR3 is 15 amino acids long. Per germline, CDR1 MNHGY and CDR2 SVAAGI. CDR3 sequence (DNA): TGTGCCAGCAGCCCTTTAGCGGGGAACACCGGGGAGCTGTTTTTT. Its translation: CASSPLAGNTGELFF.

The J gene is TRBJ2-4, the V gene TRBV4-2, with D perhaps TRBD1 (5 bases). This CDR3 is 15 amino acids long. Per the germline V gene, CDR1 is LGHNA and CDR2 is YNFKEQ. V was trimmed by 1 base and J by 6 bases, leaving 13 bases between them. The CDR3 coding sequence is TGTGCCAGCAGCCAAGGGGGCCCCATCGGAAACATTCAGTACTTC. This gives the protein CASSQGGPIGNIQYF.